There are a few counts of the clone carrying this T cell receptor (beta chain). This sample is part of a study of cytomegalovirus exposure and HLA in healthy donors. Primers for the PCR totalled 60 Vbeta and 13 Jbeta. Profiling relied on immunoSEQ multiplex PCR, and the TCRdb table lists in-frame clones only, not all of them. The sample carries under 150,000 clones, about 9.2% recorded once. The length of the CDR3 is 13 residues. With V trimmed by 4 bases and J by 7 bases, 7 bases remained unmatched. Germline V CDR1 and CDR2: SGHRS, YFSETQ. Sequencing input: PBMCs. The chain is built from TRBV5-1 and TRBJ1-2, with 7 bases matching TRBD1. The TCR originated in a woman aged 40 to 50 in good health and CMV-seropositive. CDR3 in DNA: TGCGCCAGCAGCCCGGAAGGGGGCAGTGGCTACACCTTC. Amino acid sequence: CASSPEGGSGYTF.